A selection of T cell receptor beta chains follows, all from one sample in a study of early T cells in non-severe SARS-CoV-2 infection. A single record per CDR3 protein comes from TCRdb applying MiXCR to the 5' RACE reads. The data show 80,000 to 100,000 distinct CDR3 sequences, roughly 14% seen once. Sequencing used whole blood. The receptors originated from an adult who was a healthcare worker with PCR-confirmed SARS-CoV-2 infection or an uninfected control (not recorded which). CDR3s include the opening cysteine and the closing phenylalanine or tryptophan. The D gene is left open where the match is weak. A clone size is listed for some rows: how often the clone was seen (once, few, many), or a class if it is expanded.

d_call clone_size j_call v_call cdr3_nt cdr3_aa
. few TRBJ2-7 TRBV10-3 TGTGCCATCAGTGAATGGGGGACGGACAATGGTGAGCAGTACTTC CAISEWGTDNGEQYF
. few TRBJ1-4 TRBV11-1 TGTGCCAGCAGCTCGGACACTACGATGGGCGAAAAACTGTTTTTT CASSSDTTMGEKLFF
. few TRBJ2-3 TRBV7-9 TGTGCCAGCAGGCTAGATACGCAGTATTTT CASRLDTQYF
. many TRBJ1-1 TRBV4-2 TGTGCCAGCAGCCAAGTCGATGGCACTGAAGCTTTCTTT CASSQVDGTEAFF
. . TRBJ2-1 TRBV6-1 TGTGCCAGCACACGCAGGGGCTACAATGAGCAGTTCTTC CASTRRGYNEQFF
TRBD1 many TRBJ1-5 TRBV6-5 TGTGCCAGCAGTTACGGGACAGGGGGTCAGCCCCAGCATTTT CASSYGTGGQPQHF
. few TRBJ1-1 TRBV6-5 TGTGCCAGCAGTTACTCGGCAGGAGGTATGAACACTGAAGCTTTCTTT CASSYSAGGMNTEAFF
TRBD2 many TRBJ2-1 TRBV12-3/TRBV12-4 TGTGCCAGCAGTCTTAGGACTAGCAGACGCTCCTACAATGAGCAGTTCTTC CASSLRTSRRSYNEQFF
TRBD2 . TRBJ2-7 TRBV7-6 TGTGCCAGCAGCCCAGGGACTAGCGGATTTACCTACGAGCAGTACTTC CASSPGTSGFTYEQYF
. many TRBJ2-7 TRBV29-1 TGCAGCGTTGAAGAGGGGTCCTACGAGCAGTACTTC CSVEEGSYEQYF
. . TRBJ1-1 TRBV29-1 TGCAGCGTTGGACTGAACACTGAAGCTTTCTTT CSVGLNTEAFF
. . TRBJ2-1 TRBV19 TGTGCCAGTACTCCGGGACACCCTTACAATGAGCAGTTCTTC CASTPGHPYNEQFF
. . TRBJ2-7 TRBV29-1 TGCAGCGTTGCAGCGGACAACTACGAGCAGTACTTC CSVAADNYEQYF
. few TRBJ2-7 TRBV20-1 TGCAGTGCTAGAGACCGTACGACAGTATCCTACGAGCAGTACTTC CSARDRTTVSYEQYF
. few TRBJ2-1 TRBV5-5 TGTGCCAGCAGCACCGGACCCCCCAATGAGCAGTTCTTC CASSTGPPNEQFF
TRBD1 few TRBJ1-2 TRBV6-4 TGTGCCAGCAGAGTGGGACCAGGGGGATATGGCTACACCTTC CASRVGPGGYGYTF
. . TRBJ1-2 TRBV11-2 TGTGCCAGCAGCTTAAGGGATGGCTACACCTTC CASSLRDGYTF
. . TRBJ1-2 TRBV5-4 TGTGCCAGCAGCTTGGCACAGGGAGCTAACTATGGCTACACCTTC CASSLAQGANYGYTF
. few TRBJ2-7 TRBV7-2 TGTGCCAGCAGCTTAGTAGGGCAGGGGCGCGACGAGCAGTACTTC CASSLVGQGRDEQYF
. . TRBJ1-6 TRBV6-5 TGTGCCAGCAGTTCTCAGGGTTTGGGGAATTCACCCCTCCACTTT CASSSQGLGNSPLHF
TRBD1 . TRBJ2-7 TRBV4-1 TGCGCCAGCAGCCTTGGACAGGGATTAGACGAGCAGTACTTC CASSLGQGLDEQYF
. . TRBJ2-3 TRBV4-1 TGCGCCAGCAGCCAAGTCGTGGGAGAAGATACGCAGTATTTT CASSQVVGEDTQYF
TRBD1 many TRBJ2-1 TRBV27 TGTGCCAGCAGTTCCTACAGGGGAGTAATCAATGAGCAGTTCTTC CASSSYRGVINEQFF
. . TRBJ1-1 TRBV6-5 TGTGCCAGCAGTTACTCGAAGGCAGGGGCGAACACTGAAGCTTTCTTT CASSYSKAGANTEAFF
. few TRBJ1-2 TRBV6-5 TGTGCCAGCAGATCACACGGGTTGCAGAGTATTAAAAACTATGGCTACACCTTC CASRSHGLQSIKNYGYTF
TRBD2 . TRBJ2-1 TRBV6-6 TGTGCCAGCAGTCCCAAAAGACTAGCGGGAGAATACAATGAGCAGTTCTTC CASSPKRLAGEYNEQFF
. few TRBJ1-2 TRBV11-1 TGTGCCAGCAGTCTAAGAGGCGGACGCGGGGGCTACACCTTC CASSLRGGRGGYTF
. . TRBJ1-2 TRBV20-1 TGCAGTGCTAGGGGCGGGGGATCATATGGCTACACCTTC CSARGGGSYGYTF
. . TRBJ2-1 TRBV4-1 TGCGCCAGCAGCCTGGGAGGTGGAGCCGACAATGAGCAGTTCTTC CASSLGGGADNEQFF
TRBD2 few TRBJ2-2 TRBV10-3 TGTGCCATCAGTCAGACTAGCGGGAGGGTCACCGGGGAGCTGTTTTTT CAISQTSGRVTGELFF
. few TRBJ1-1 TRBV5-5 TGTGCCAGCAGCAGATCCGGAGAAAACACTGAAGCTTTCTTT CASSRSGENTEAFF
. . TRBJ1-6 TRBV9 TGTGCCAGCAGACAGGGAGGGAATTCACCCCTCCACTTT CASRQGGNSPLHF
TRBD1 . TRBJ2-7 TRBV20-1 TGCAGTGCTAGTATCCCGGGACAGGACTACGAGCAGTACTTC CSASIPGQDYEQYF
. many TRBJ2-7 TRBV3-1 TGTGCCAGCAGCCCGCGGTATGGCTACGAGCAGTACTTC CASSPRYGYEQYF
. . TRBJ2-1 TRBV6-1 TGTGCCAGCAGTGAAGTCACAGGGTCCGCAAGTGAGCAGTTCTTC CASSEVTGSASEQFF
. few TRBJ1-6 TRBV10-3 TGTGCCATCAGTGAGTCGGGTGGGAACTTTAATTCACCCCTCCACTTT CAISESGGNFNSPLHF
TRBD1 . TRBJ1-4 TRBV30 TGTGCCTGGAGTAAGATGCGTACAGGGGTAGAAAAACTGTTTTTT CAWSKMRTGVEKLFF
TRBD1 many TRBJ1-4 TRBV24-1 TGTGCCACCAGTGATTCCCGGGACAGGGCCGAAAAACTGTTTTTT CATSDSRDRAEKLFF
. . TRBJ1-2 TRBV27 TGTGCCAGCAGTACTGGACAGATTCACTATGGCTACACCTTC CASSTGQIHYGYTF
. . TRBJ1-1 TRBV30 TGTGCCTGGAGTTATAGGGGGGACACTGAAGCTTTCTTT CAWSYRGDTEAFF
. . TRBJ2-7 TRBV30 TGTGCCTGGGACCATACTGGAGTGGACGAGCAGTACTTC CAWDHTGVDEQYF
. . TRBJ1-5 TRBV6-6 TGTGCCAGCAGTTACTCTTCCTCCGGTCAGCCCCAGCATTTT CASSYSSSGQPQHF
TRBD1 many TRBJ2-4 TRBV6-5 TGTGCCAGCAGGGACAGGTCAACTCAGGGAAACATTCAGTACTTC CASRDRSTQGNIQYF
. many TRBJ2-7 TRBV29-1 TGCAGCGTTTGGGGCGGGTACGAGCAGTACTTC CSVWGGYEQYF
TRBD2 . TRBJ2-1 TRBV2 TGTGCCAGCATTGGGACTAGGGAGGGGAATGAGCAGTTCTTC CASIGTREGNEQFF
TRBD1 few TRBJ1-1 TRBV7-6 TGTGCCAGCAGCCCGCCGGGACAGGGGAACACTGAAGCTTTCTTT CASSPPGQGNTEAFF
TRBD2 . TRBJ2-1 TRBV7-6 TGTGCCAGCAGCTACACTAGCGGCTCCTACAATGAGCAGTTCTTC CASSYTSGSYNEQFF
. many TRBJ1-1 TRBV12-3/TRBV12-4 TGTGCCAGCAGTTTGGGAGGGGGGAGAAAAATGAACACTGAAGCTTTCTTT CASSLGGGRKMNTEAFF
TRBD1 . TRBJ1-5 TRBV5-1 TGCGCCAGCAGGACAGGGTTCGGGAGCAATCAGCCCCAGCATTTT CASRTGFGSNQPQHF
. once TRBJ2-1 TRBV9 TGTGCCAGCAGCGTTGCTGGGCCGGGTTACAATGAGCAGTTCTTC CASSVAGPGYNEQFF
. few TRBJ1-1 TRBV3-1 TGTGCCAGCAGCCGCGGACGGGCGAACACTGAAGCTTTCTTT CASSRGRANTEAFF